One and the same sample provided the 2 T cell receptor beta chains below, sequenced in a study of blood T cell repertoires in COVID-19. Sequencing was performed with immunoSEQ multiplex PCR; in TCRdb, only in-frame clones are kept and a portion is missing. Among about 440,000 clones listed, around nine tenths were seen once. The sample was peripheral blood. The receptors come from a woman under 40 with acute or convalescent COVID-19.

The rearrangement joins TRBV29-1 to TRBJ1-3; no definite D call. The CDR3 consists of 12 residues. Germline V lookup: CDR1 SQVTM, CDR2 ANQGSEA. Trimming cost V 4 bases and J 0 bases, with 4 bases left between them. CDR3 sequence: CSVVSSGNTIYF. The CDR3 DNA follows: TGCAGCGTTGTCAGCTCTGGAAACACCATATATTTT.

The chain recombines TRBV6-5 with TRBJ2-3; 10 bases align to TRBD2. V lost 0 bases, J lost 4 bases, and 4 bases stayed unmatched. The CDR3 length is 16 residues. CDR1 is MNHEY and CDR2 is SVGAGI in the germline V gene. This chain's CDR3 is CASSYSQSGGADTQYF. The CDR3 nucleotides read TGTGCCAGCAGTTACTCCCAGAGCGGGGGGGCAGATACGCAGTATTTT.